Following are 15 T cell receptor beta chains from one sample sequenced in a study of cytomegalovirus exposure and HLA in healthy donors (dated by TCRdb to about 2017). Library creation used the immunoSEQ multiplex PCR assay. The multiplex PCR relied on a mix of 60 forward primers for TCR Vbeta segments and 13 reverse primers for TCR Jbeta segments. TCRdb limited this immuneACCESS table to in-frame rearrangements with V and J called. A share of clones is missing; checked studies link under half to unresolved V genes, and the rest is unexplained. This sample comprises some 110,000 clones, 77% of them detected only once. The ten largest account for 9.5% to 15% of the sample. Sequenced material: PBMCs. Every receptor here comes from a middle-aged woman in good health and CMV-seropositive.

The chain joins TRBV20-1 to TRBJ2-1; no definite D call. The CDR3 is 10 amino acids. Trimming removed 7 bases from V and 6 bases from J, with 7 bases in between. CDR1 DFQATT and CDR2 SNEGSKA come from the germline V gene (reference sequence). The CDR3 loop reads CSGRSNEQFF. DNA for the CDR3: TGCAGTGGCCGGAGCAATGAGCAGTTCTTC.

The rearrangement joins TRBV10-3 to TRBJ2-7; the match to TRBD1 covers 10 bases. The CDR3 has 16 residues. Losses at the gene ends were 3 bases for V and 9 bases for J; bases not matched to a gene: 14. Germline values: CDR1 ENHRY, CDR2 SYGVKD. The CDR3 is CAISETPGQGRHGQYF. The CDR3 DNA follows: TGTGCCATCAGTGAAACCCCGGGACAGGGGAGACACGGGCAGTACTTC.

CDR3 in DNA: TGTGCCAGCAGCCGCCCCCCCAGGGGGCCGGGGGCCAACGTCCTGACTTTC. This codes for CASSRPPRGPGANVLTF. The genes are TRBV28 and TRBJ2-6; the match to TRBD1 covers 8 bases. CDR3 size: 17 residues. Trimming removed 6 bases from V and 4 bases from J; junction bases left unmatched: 11. CDR1 and CDR2 from the germline V gene are MDHEN and SYDVKM.

The V and J genes are TRBV7-3 and TRBJ2-1; D ambiguous. Germline V gives CDR1 SGHTA, CDR2 FQGTGA. The CDR3 sequence is 12 residues long. The V end was cut by 1 base, the J end by 7 bases, with 5 bases between. CDR3 coding DNA: TGTGCCAGCAGCTTAAACTCGAATGAGCAGTTCTTC. It is translated as CASSLNSNEQFF. The variable domain in full, with the rest retrieved from reference TRBV7-3 and TRBJ2-1, is GAGVSQTPSNKVTEKGKYVELRCDPISGHTALYWYRQSLGQGPEFLIYFQGTGAADDSGLPNDRFFAVRPEGSVSTLKIQRTERGDSAVYLCASSLNSNEQFFGPGTRLTVL.

The chain recombines TRBV21-1 with TRBJ1-2; TRBD1 is taken as the D call from the table, unchecked against the DNA. TRBV21-1 is an annotated pseudogene. The CDR3 totals 13 residues. This chain's CDR3 is CAGRQGTVYGYTF. The CDR3 coding sequence is TGTGCCGGGAGACAGGGTACCGTCTATGGCTACACCTTC.

V usage is TRBV5-6 and J usage is TRBJ2-7; D is unclear. V shed 0 bases and J shed 4 bases, with 5 bases lying between them. CDR1 and CDR2 (germline): SGHDT, YYEEEE. The CDR3 has 12 residues. CDR3 DNA sequence: TGTGCCAGCAGCTTGGAGGAGTACGAGCAGTACTTC. As protein: CASSLEEYEQYF.

This rearrangement joins TRBV21-1 to TRBJ1-3. TRBV21-1 is annotated as a pseudogene. There are 15 residues in the CDR3. The chain's CDR3 is CASSKARRIQRTIYF. The CDR3 coding sequence is TGTGCCAGCAGCAAAGCGAGGAGGATCCAACGAACCATATATTTT.

V usage is TRBV7-8 and J usage is TRBJ1-1; D is unresolved. The CDR3 has 14 amino acids. Germline loops: CDR1 SGHVS, CDR2 FQNEAQ. The V end was cut by 4 bases, the J end by 3 bases, with 12 bases between. The CDR3 nucleotides read TGTGCCAGCAGCTCAAGGGCCGGGGACACTGAAGCTTTCTTT. Protein sequence: CASSSRAGDTEAFF.

The rearrangement uses TRBV5-1 and TRBJ2-4; 7 bases match TRBD1. The CDR3 spans 13 residues. Germline V gene sequence: CDR1 SGHRS, CDR2 YFSETQ. J was trimmed by 5 bases and V by 5 bases; bases with no gene match: 4. The CDR3 loop is CASSRQGENIQYF. CDR3 bases: TGCGCCAGCAGTCGACAGGGAGAAAACATTCAGTACTTC.

This clone was found a few times. V gene TRBV11-3 combines with J gene TRBJ1-2; 10 bases align to TRBD1. CDR3 length: 14 residues. Germline loops: CDR1 SGHNT, CDR2 YENEEA. With V trimmed by 5 bases and J by 6 bases, 6 bases remained unmatched. The CDR3 protein is CASSLPGTGDGYTF. Written as DNA, the CDR3 is TGTGCCAGCAGCCTGCCCGGGACAGGGGATGGCTACACCTTC.

This chain connects TRBV4-1 to TRBJ2-3, with D unresolved. With 1 base removed from V and 2 bases from J, the gap between germline ends came to 10 bases. Germline V gives CDR1 MGHRA, CDR2 YSYEKL. This CDR3 region has 15 residues. The CDR3 DNA is TGCGCCAGCAGCCAAGGTCGGTACGCCACAGATACGCAGTATTTT. Translating it yields CASSQGRYATDTQYF.

V is TRBV6-5 and J is TRBJ2-1, with D perhaps matching TRBD2 (5 bases). The germline CDR1 and CDR2 sequences are MNHEY and SVGAGI. The CDR3 spans 13 residues. V lost 6 bases, J lost 6 bases, and 12 bases lay in between. The DNA of the CDR3 is TGTGCCAGCAGGAGTGGACTCGTCAATGAGCAGTTCTTC. It specifies CASRSGLVNEQFF.

The genes are TRBV30 and TRBJ2-6; 9 positions agree with TRBD1. The CDR3 is 17 amino acids. The V and J ends lost 3 bases and 5 bases, in that order; junction bases with no gene match: 11. CDR1 GTSNPN and CDR2 SVGIG come from the germline V gene (reference sequence). The CDR3 region has the DNA TGTGCCTGGAGGGGCCGGGGACAGGGTGAGAGGGCCAACGTCCTGACTTTC. It yields the protein CAWRGRGQGERANVLTF.

This clone was detected once. The chain recombines TRBV30 with TRBJ1-4; D ambiguous. Between the trimmed V and J ends, which lost 2 bases and 3 bases, there was a span of 10 bases. Germline-derived CDR1 and CDR2 are GTSNPN and SVGIG (reference sequence). The CDR3 length is 14 residues. The CDR3 loop reads CAWSTPGPNEKLFF. DNA of the CDR3: TGTGCCTGGAGTACCCCGGGTCCTAATGAAAAACTGTTTTTT.

This rearrangement joins TRBV4-2 to TRBJ2-5; D is perhaps TRBD2 (6 bases). The DNA matches TRBJ2-7 better at its end, which makes the J call doubtful. CDR3 length equals 18 residues. The germline CDR1 and CDR2 sequences are LGHNA and YNFKEQ. CDR3 coding DNA: TGTGCCAGCAGCCAAGATGTGCCCGGGACTCCCCCAGGGAACGAGCAGTACTTC. It yields the protein CASSQDVPGTPPGNEQYF.